The 22 T cell receptor beta chains below all came from one sample that was sequenced in a study of T cells in tuberculosis. The time point: new active TB diagnosis, blood taken before or within 7 days of starting treatment. Libraries were prepared by immunoSEQ multiplex PCR; TCRdb keeps only in-frame clonotypes and omits some of them. The table has about 35,000 clones, more than 85% seen once. Sample: PBMCs, taken at tuberculosis diagnosis. The receptors come from an adult with tuberculosis.

This chain joins TRBV11-2 and TRBJ2-1, with 9 bases identical to TRBD2. CDR3 size: 18 residues. Germline loops: CDR1 SGHAT, CDR2 FQNNGV. The V segment lost 5 bases and the J segment 1 base; nucleotides outside the gene matches: 12. CDR3 protein: CASSRLAGSPLSYNEQFF. DNA for the CDR3: TGTGCCAGCAGCCGCCTAGCGGGGAGCCCCCTATCCTACAATGAGCAGTTCTTC.

The chain joins TRBV25-1 to TRBJ2-7; the match to TRBD1 covers 8 bases. V lost 5 bases to trimming and J lost 0 bases; unmatched junction nucleotides: 6. The germline V gene has CDR1 MGHDK and CDR2 SYGVNS. The CDR3 extends over 15 amino acids. CDR3 nucleotides: TGTGCCAGCAGTCCGGGACAGGCATACTCCTACGAGCAGTACTTC. Protein sequence: CASSPGQAYSYEQYF.

This clone was picked up one time. The J gene is TRBJ2-3, the V gene TRBV28; D is possibly TRBD1 (6 bases). The germline CDR1 and CDR2 sequences are MDHEN and SYDVKM. This CDR3 region has 15 residues. V was trimmed by 5 bases and J by 0 bases, leaving 12 bases between them. Written as DNA, the CDR3 is TGTGCCAGCAGTATCGGACAGTCGAGCACAGATACGCAGTATTTT. This gives the protein CASSIGQSSTDTQYF.

V usage is TRBV6-4 and J usage is TRBJ1-5; D gene ambiguous. The V gene's germline CDR1 is MRHNA and CDR2 SNTAGT. The CDR3 extends over 17 amino acids. Trimming took 2 bases from V and 2 from J, leaving 16 bases between them. CDR3 DNA: TGTGCCAGCAGTGACCGTAACGGGGAAGGCCGCAATCAGCCCCAGCATTTT. Translating it yields CASSDRNGEGRNQPQHF.

The CDR3 region is CASSRGSGNTIYF. CDR3 nucleotide sequence: TGTGCCAGCAGCAGGGGCTCTGGAAACACCATATATTTT. The chain uses TRBV5-6 and TRBJ1-3; the D gene is possibly TRBD1 (5 bases). Germline V lookup: CDR1 SGHDT, CDR2 YYEEEE. CDR3 length: 13 amino acids. V lost 4 bases and J 0 bases, leaving 5 bases between the germline ends.

The chain recombines TRBV2 with TRBJ1-1, with 7 bases aligning to TRBD1. The CDR3 totals 13 residues. In germline, CDR1 is SNHLY, CDR2 FYNNEI. The V and J ends lost 9 bases and 2 bases, in that order; junction bases with no gene match: 6. The CDR3 DNA reads as TGTGCCAGTTCCCGGGACAGAAACACTGAAGCTTTCTTT. Protein sequence: CASSRDRNTEAFF. Filled out from reference TRBV2 and TRBJ1-1, the complete variable domain reads EPEVTQTPSHQVTQMGQEVILRCVPISNHLYFYWYRQILGQKVEFLVSFYNNEISEKSEIFDDQFSVERPDGSNFTLKIRSTKLEDSAMYFCASSRDRNTEAFFGQGTRLTVV.

The chain combines TRBV13 with TRBJ2-2; 7 bases are shared with TRBD2. Trimming cost V 4 bases and J 5 bases; bases outside gene matches: 10. This CDR3 is 16 amino acids long. Germline values: CDR1 PRHDT, CDR2 FYEKMQ (reference sequence). This CDR3 is CASSSRLARGTGELFF. CDR3 sequence (DNA): TGTGCCAGCAGCTCGCGACTAGCTCGGGGAACCGGGGAGCTGTTTTTT. Filled out from reference TRBV13 and TRBJ2-2, the complete variable domain reads AAGVIQSPRHLIKEKRETATLKCYPIPRHDTVYWYQQGPGQDPQFLISFYEKMQSDKGSIPDRFSAQQFSDYHSELNMSSLELGDSALYFCASSSRLARGTGELFFGEGSRLTVL.

This clone appeared a single time. The chain carries TRBV27 and TRBJ2-3, with 10 bases identical to TRBD2. The CDR3 covers 14 residues. J lost 2 bases, V lost 7 bases, and 3 bases had no gene match. The germline CDR1 and CDR2 sequences are MNHEY and SMNVEV (reference sequence). The CDR3 nucleotides read TGTGCCAGCACTAGCGGGGGTTACACAGATACGCAGTATTTT. It is translated as CASTSGGYTDTQYF.

The rearrangement links TRBV5-6 to TRBJ2-7, with D maybe TRBD2 (6 bases). This CDR3 region has 13 residues. V lost 4 bases and J lost 3, with 11 bases in between. Germline V CDR1 and CDR2: SGHDT, YYEEEE. The CDR3 here is CASSPGLSYEQYF. CDR3 sequence (DNA): TGTGCCAGCAGCCCGGGACTGAGCTACGAGCAGTACTTC.

This rearrangement joins TRBV6-5 to TRBJ2-4; 7 nucleotides match TRBD1. The CDR3 is 15 amino acids. CDR1 and CDR2 (germline): MNHEY, SVGAGI. Germline trimming cut 2 bases from V and 1 base from J; bases unmatched to any gene: 2. The CDR3 loop is CASSYDRAAKNIQYF. The CDR3 bases are TGTGCCAGCAGTTACGACAGGGCTGCCAAAAACATTCAGTACTTC.

This rearrangement joins TRBV5-4 to TRBJ1-1, with a tentative D call TRBD1 (5 bases). CDR3 length: 16 amino acids. Germline CDR1 is SGHNT and CDR2 is YYREEE (reference sequence). Between the trimmed V and J ends, which lost 2 bases and 1 base, there was a span of 15 bases. CDR3 coding DNA: TGTGCCAGCAGCTTCCAGGTAACAGGCTCGAACACTGAAGCTTTCTTT. The encoded protein is CASSFQVTGSNTEAFF.

The chain is built from TRBV5-4 and TRBJ2-2; 9 bases match TRBD1. The CDR3 sequence is 15 residues long. V was pared by 3 bases and J by 3 bases, with 3 bases of the junction left unmatched. CDR1 and CDR2 from the germline V gene are SGHNT and YYREEE (reference sequence). The CDR3 reads CASSSRTGDTGELFF. CDR3 DNA: TGTGCCAGCAGCTCCCGGACAGGGGACACCGGGGAGCTGTTTTTT.

J is TRBJ2-5 and V is TRBV5-4; TRBD1 matches 7 bases. The CDR3 contains 16 residues. V shed 4 bases, J shed 6 bases, and the junction held 15 bases outside the gene matches. Germline V lookup: CDR1 SGHNT, CDR2 YYREEE (reference sequence). The CDR3 DNA follows: TGTGCCAGCAGCGCTACGACAGGGCAATCGGGAAAGACCCAGTACTTC. Translating gives CASSATTGQSGKTQYF.

The J gene is TRBJ1-6, the V gene TRBV5-1; D unresolved. Germline V gene sequence: CDR1 SGHRS, CDR2 YFSETQ. The CDR3 loop spans 18 amino acids. V was shortened by 0 bases and J by 0 bases, with 13 bases between the two germline ends. For the CDR3, the DNA is TGCGCCAGCAGCTTGGTCCCGAATGTGCGCTCCTATAATTCACCCCTCCACTTT. Encoded protein: CASSLVPNVRSYNSPLHF.

V is TRBV5-8 and J is TRBJ2-7; no clear D. Deletions cut 3 bases from V and 1 base from J, with 8 bases between. Germline CDR1 and CDR2: SGHTS and YDEGEE. The CDR3 covers 13 residues. The CDR3 sequence: CASSSRLSYEQYF. In DNA form, the CDR3 reads TGTGCCAGCAGCTCCCGACTGTCCTACGAGCAGTACTTC.

The gene calls are TRBV28 and TRBJ1-2, with TRBD1 as a possible D gene (6 bases). The CDR3 is made up of 13 amino acids. CDR1 and CDR2 (germline): MDHEN, SYDVKM. V lost 3 bases to trimming and J lost 4 bases, with 9 bases between them. Here the CDR3 reads CASSLQGRYGYTF. The CDR3, as DNA: TGTGCCAGCAGTTTGCAGGGGCGCTATGGCTACACCTTC.

V is TRBV6-5 and J is TRBJ2-1; D perhaps matches TRBD2 (5 bases). There are 13 residues in the CDR3. V gave up 6 bases and J gave up 9 bases, with 15 bases separating them. Germline CDR1 is MNHEY and CDR2 is SVGAGI. This chain's CDR3 is CASSLFSAREQFF. For the CDR3, the DNA is TGTGCCAGCAGCCTGTTTAGCGCGCGTGAGCAGTTCTTC.

The chain is built from TRBV2 and TRBJ1-1, with a tentative D call TRBD1 (6 bases). The V end lost 10 bases, the J end lost 3 bases, and 15 bases lay between the germline ends. The CDR3 totals 13 residues. The germline CDR1 and CDR2 sequences are SNHLY and FYNNEI. The DNA of the CDR3 is TGTGCCATTCAGGGGTTGTCGTACACTGAAGCTTTCTTT. This encodes CAIQGLSYTEAFF.

This clone has a single count. The chain couples TRBV7-8 to TRBJ2-6; the match to TRBD1 covers 9 bases. Trimming at V came to 1 base and at J to 0 bases, leaving 4 bases not matched to a gene. Germline V gene sequence: CDR1 SGHVS, CDR2 FQNEAQ. The CDR3 covers 18 residues. CDR3 sequence: CASSLEQGAFSGANVLTF. In DNA form, the CDR3 reads TGTGCCAGCAGCTTAGAACAGGGGGCATTCTCTGGGGCCAACGTCCTGACTTTC.

This clone occurred a few times. The rearrangement uses TRBV6-1 and TRBJ1-5, with D perhaps TRBD1 (6 bases). V lost 2 bases, J lost 7 bases, and 18 bases lay in between. The CDR3 is made up of 16 amino acids. In germline, CDR1 is MNHNS, CDR2 SASEGT. The CDR3 reads CASSEPFRQAGQPQHF. The CDR3, as DNA: TGTGCCAGCAGTGAACCTTTCCGACAGGCCGGGCAGCCCCAGCATTTT.

This clone was picked up one time. The chain uses TRBV12-5 and TRBJ1-1; D gene unclear. Germline V CDR1 and CDR2: LGHNT, FRNRAP. The CDR3 has 16 amino acids. Trimming left V 1 base short and J 0 bases short, with 12 bases between. In nucleotides, the CDR3 is TGTGCTAGTGGTTTGGACGGTGAATCCATGAACACTGAAGCTTTCTTT. Amino acids: CASGLDGESMNTEAFF.

The chain is built from TRBV9 and TRBJ2-5, with TRBD2 matching over 8 bases. CDR1 SGDLS and CDR2 YYNGEE come from the germline V gene. The CDR3 contains 16 residues. With 4 bases clipped from V and 4 bases from J, the junction kept 12 bases outside the gene matches. CDR3: CASSPPTGGASETQYF. Here the CDR3 DNA reads TGTGCCAGCAGCCCTCCAACCGGGGGGGCCTCAGAGACCCAGTACTTC.